This T cell receptor beta chain was captured in a study of CD8 T cells in ankylosing spondylitis. Per the germline V gene, CDR1 is DFQATT and CDR2 is SNEGSKA (reference sequence). The CDR3 length is 15 residues. Germline trimming cut 0 bases from V and 2 bases from J; bases unmatched to any gene: 3. As for this clonotype: Antigen unknown. It may be a read error: a sequence one base away is much more abundant.

General study points: Made up of about eight highly homologous variants, a TCR beta motif appeared characteristic of ankylosing spondylitis blood. The study looked at matched synovial fluid samples from ankylosing spondylitis patients. Disease-linked clones were reported to be significantly enriched there.

Quantitative 5'-RACE was performed with molecular barcodes, and it yielded the TCR beta libraries. Each CDR3 protein is one row after TCRdb ran MiXCR on the 5' RACE reads. The sample records some 800,000 distinct CDR3 sequences, about an eighth being singletons. Sequenced material: blood, either unsorted or a sorted T cell fraction (not recorded which). J is TRBJ2-1 and V is TRBV20-1, with 8 bases aligning to TRBD2. The origin of this receptor is a male donor with ankylosing spondylitis. The CDR3 DNA reads as TGCAGTGCTAGAGATGCTAGCGGGCCCTACAATGAGCAGTTCTTC. It yields the protein CSARDASGPYNEQFF.